In its sample, the clone carrying this T cell receptor (beta chain) was seen once. The CDR3 is 13 amino acids. The V gene's germline CDR1 is SNHLY and CDR2 FYNNEI. V was pared by 5 bases and J by 5 bases, with 5 bases of the junction left unmatched. These data are taken from a study of technical replicates of blood from several donors. Sequencing was performed with immunoSEQ multiplex PCR; in TCRdb, only in-frame clones are kept and a portion is missing. The repertoire holds 100,000 or so clones, with roughly 96% as singletons. The sequenced material came from T cells isolated from PBMCs. The receptor's source is a human donor in good health. V usage is TRBV2 and J usage is TRBJ2-7, with 8 bases fitting TRBD2. The CDR3: CASSPGLGDEQYF. Here the CDR3 DNA reads TGTGCCAGCAGTCCGGGACTAGGCGACGAGCAGTACTTC.